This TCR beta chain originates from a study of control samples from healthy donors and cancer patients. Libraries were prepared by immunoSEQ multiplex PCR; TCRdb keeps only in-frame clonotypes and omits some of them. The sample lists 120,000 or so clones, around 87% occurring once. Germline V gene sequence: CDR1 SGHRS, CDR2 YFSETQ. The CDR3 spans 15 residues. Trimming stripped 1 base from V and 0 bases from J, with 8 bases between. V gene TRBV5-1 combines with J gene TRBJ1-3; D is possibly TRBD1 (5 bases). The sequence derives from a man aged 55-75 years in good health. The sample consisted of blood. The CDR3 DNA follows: TGCGCCAGCAGCTTGCAGGGCCCCTCTGGAAACACCATATATTTT. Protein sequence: CASSLQGPSGNTIYF.